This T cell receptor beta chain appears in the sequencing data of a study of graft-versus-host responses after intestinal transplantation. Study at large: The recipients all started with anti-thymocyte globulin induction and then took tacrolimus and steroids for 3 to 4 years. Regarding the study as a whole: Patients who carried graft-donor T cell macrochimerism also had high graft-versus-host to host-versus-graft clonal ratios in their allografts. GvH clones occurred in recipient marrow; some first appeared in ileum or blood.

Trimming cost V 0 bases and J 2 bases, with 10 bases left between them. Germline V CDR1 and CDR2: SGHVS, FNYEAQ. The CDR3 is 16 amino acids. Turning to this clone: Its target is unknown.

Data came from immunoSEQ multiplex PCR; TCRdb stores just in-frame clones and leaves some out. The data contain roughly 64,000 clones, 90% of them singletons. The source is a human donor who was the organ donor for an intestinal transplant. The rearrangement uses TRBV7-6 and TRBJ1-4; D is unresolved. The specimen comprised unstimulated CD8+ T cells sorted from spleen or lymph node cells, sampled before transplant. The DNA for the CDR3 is TGTGCCAGCAGCTTAGCCCCCCTCGGGACTAATGAAAAACTGTTTTTT. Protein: CASSLAPLGTNEKLFF.